The rows below give T cell receptor beta chains drawn from one sample of a study of cytomegalovirus exposure and HLA in healthy donors. Libraries were prepared by immunoSEQ multiplex PCR; TCRdb keeps only in-frame clonotypes and omits some of them. Among 100,000 to 150,000 clones listed, approximately 80% were seen once. What was sequenced was PBMCs. These receptors were taken from a man aged 25-40 years in good health and CMV-seropositive. Both conserved end residues are part of each CDR3. Each record gives: clone size, J gene, V gene, CDR3 length, D gene, CDR3 protein, CDR3 DNA. D genes are given only for firm matches. Size tells how often a clone was seen (once, few, many) or the class of an expanded clone, and some rows leave it out.

clone_size: once
j_call: TRBJ1-2
v_call: TRBV5-4
cdr3_length: 16
d_call: NA
cdr3_aa: CASSLDSTEGVYGYTF
cdr3_nt: TGTGCCAGCAGCTTGGACTCTACCGAGGGGGTCTATGGCTACACCTTC

clone_size: once
j_call: TRBJ2-3
v_call: TRBV7-8
cdr3_length: 16
d_call: TRBD2
cdr3_aa: CASSFLAGGLTDTQYF
cdr3_nt: TGTGCCAGCAGCTTTCTAGCGGGAGGGCTAACAGATACGCAGTATTTT

clone_size: NA
j_call: TRBJ2-2
v_call: TRBV7-2
cdr3_length: 16
d_call: TRBD2
cdr3_aa: CASRVQAGRNTGELFF
cdr3_nt: TGTGCCAGCAGAGTGCAAGCGGGACGGAACACCGGGGAGCTGTTTTTT

clone_size: NA
j_call: TRBJ2-2
v_call: TRBV28
cdr3_length: 12
d_call: NA
cdr3_aa: CASSYRPGELFF
cdr3_nt: TGTGCCAGCAGCTACCGCCCCGGGGAGCTGTTTTTT

clone_size: NA
j_call: TRBJ2-3
v_call: TRBV4-3
cdr3_length: 15
d_call: TRBD2
cdr3_aa: CASSQAGLASDTQYF
cdr3_nt: TGCGCCAGCAGCCAAGCGGGACTAGCCTCAGATACGCAGTATTTT

clone_size: NA
j_call: TRBJ2-7
v_call: TRBV11-3
cdr3_length: 14
d_call: TRBD2
cdr3_aa: CASSFSGRAYEQYF
cdr3_nt: TGTGCCAGCAGCTTTAGCGGGAGGGCCTACGAGCAGTACTTC

clone_size: NA
j_call: TRBJ2-7
v_call: TRBV13
cdr3_length: 16
d_call: TRBD1
cdr3_aa: CASSLAEGARSYEQYF
cdr3_nt: TGTGCCAGCAGCTTAGCCGAGGGGGCGAGGTCCTACGAGCAGTACTTC

clone_size: NA
j_call: TRBJ2-7
v_call: TRBV28
cdr3_length: 11
d_call: NA
cdr3_aa: CASSFGQVRYF
cdr3_nt: TGTGCCAGCAGTTTTGGGCAGGTTCGGTACTTC

clone_size: NA
j_call: TRBJ2-7
v_call: TRBV19
cdr3_length: 13
d_call: TRBD1
cdr3_aa: CASSIGQVGEQYF
cdr3_nt: TGTGCCAGTAGTATCGGACAGGTGGGAGAGCAGTACTTC

clone_size: NA
j_call: TRBJ1-2
v_call: TRBV7-8
cdr3_length: 16
d_call: NA
cdr3_aa: CASSLPAGSSNYGYTF
cdr3_nt: TGTGCCAGCAGCCTTCCCGCGGGCAGTTCTAACTATGGCTACACCTTC

clone_size: NA
j_call: TRBJ2-3
v_call: TRBV19
cdr3_length: 16
d_call: TRBD2
cdr3_aa: CASSIMGGRGTDTQYF
cdr3_nt: TGTGCCAGTAGTATAATGGGCGGGAGAGGAACAGATACGCAGTATTTT

clone_size: NA
j_call: TRBJ2-7
v_call: TRBV28
cdr3_length: 17
d_call: TRBD1
cdr3_aa: CASSLLLTGTITYEQYF
cdr3_nt: TGTGCCAGCAGTTTACTGTTGACAGGGACAATTACCTACGAGCAGTACTTC

clone_size: NA
j_call: TRBJ2-3
v_call: TRBV10-1
cdr3_length: 18
d_call: NA
cdr3_aa: CASSESARGDFTTDTQYF
cdr3_nt: TGCGCCAGCAGTGAGTCAGCCCGCGGGGACTTCACCACAGATACGCAGTATTTT

clone_size: NA
j_call: TRBJ1-1
v_call: TRBV5-1
cdr3_length: 12
d_call: TRBD1
cdr3_aa: CASSSGQTEAFF
cdr3_nt: TGCGCCAGCAGTTCGGGACAGACCGAAGCTTTCTTT

clone_size: NA
j_call: TRBJ1-2
v_call: TRBV4-1
cdr3_length: 16
d_call: TRBD1
cdr3_aa: CASSPPWTGGGYGYTF
cdr3_nt: TGCGCCAGCAGCCCACCCTGGACAGGGGGCGGCTATGGCTACACCTTC

clone_size: NA
j_call: TRBJ2-3
v_call: TRBV5-1
cdr3_length: 16
d_call: NA
cdr3_aa: CASSLLGGQGTDTQYF
cdr3_nt: TGCGCCAGCAGCTTGTTGGGGGGGCAGGGCACAGATACGCAGTATTTT

clone_size: NA
j_call: TRBJ2-1
v_call: TRBV5-1
cdr3_length: 18
d_call: NA
cdr3_aa: CASSLGVVPEASYNEQFF
cdr3_nt: TGCGCCAGCAGCTTGGGGGTAGTGCCGGAGGCCTCCTACAATGAGCAGTTCTTC

clone_size: NA
j_call: TRBJ2-3
v_call: TRBV27
cdr3_length: 12
d_call: NA
cdr3_aa: CASSPHLDTQYF
cdr3_nt: TGTGCCAGCAGTCCCCATTTAGATACGCAGTATTTT

clone_size: NA
j_call: TRBJ1-5
v_call: TRBV7-2
cdr3_length: 12
d_call: NA
cdr3_aa: CASSLDLDSQHF
cdr3_nt: TGTGCCAGCAGCTTAGACCTGGACAGCCAGCATTTT

clone_size: NA
j_call: TRBJ2-3
v_call: TRBV30
cdr3_length: 12
d_call: NA
cdr3_aa: CAWRGRGDTQYF
cdr3_nt: TGTGCCTGGAGGGGTAGAGGAGATACGCAGTATTTT

clone_size: NA
j_call: TRBJ2-7
v_call: TRBV5-4
cdr3_length: 15
d_call: TRBD2
cdr3_aa: CASSSSLAGAYEQYF
cdr3_nt: TGTGCCAGCAGCTCGTCACTAGCGGGAGCCTACGAGCAGTACTTC

clone_size: NA
j_call: TRBJ2-7
v_call: TRBV6-5
cdr3_length: 14
d_call: NA
cdr3_aa: CASSNQRSSYEQYF
cdr3_nt: TGTGCCAGCAGTAACCAGCGGAGCTCCTACGAGCAGTACTTC

clone_size: NA
j_call: TRBJ2-3
v_call: TRBV5-1
cdr3_length: 20
d_call: TRBD2
cdr3_aa: CASSLWSSGRSRSFTDTQYF
cdr3_nt: TGCGCCAGCAGCTTGTGGTCTAGCGGGAGGTCCAGGTCCTTCACAGATACGCAGTATTTT

clone_size: once
j_call: TRBJ2-5
v_call: TRBV5-1
cdr3_length: 17
d_call: TRBD1
cdr3_aa: CASSLDPSGGAGETQYF
cdr3_nt: TGCGCCAGCAGCTTGGACCCCTCAGGGGGCGCCGGGGAGACCCAGTACTTC

clone_size: NA
j_call: TRBJ2-3
v_call: TRBV11-3
cdr3_length: 16
d_call: TRBD2
cdr3_aa: CASSPGTSSSTDTQYF
cdr3_nt: TGTGCCAGCAGCCCCGGGACTAGCTCTAGCACAGATACGCAGTATTTT

clone_size: NA
j_call: TRBJ2-5
v_call: TRBV18
cdr3_length: 15
d_call: TRBD1
cdr3_aa: CASSTRTGGRETQYF
cdr3_nt: TGTGCCAGCTCCACCCGGACAGGGGGAAGGGAGACCCAGTACTTC

clone_size: NA
j_call: TRBJ2-3
v_call: TRBV11-2
cdr3_length: 12
d_call: NA
cdr3_aa: CASTERRDTQYF
cdr3_nt: TGTGCCAGCACCGAGCGGCGGGATACGCAGTATTTT

clone_size: NA
j_call: TRBJ2-7
v_call: TRBV9
cdr3_length: 14
d_call: NA
cdr3_aa: CASSAGQFSYEQYF
cdr3_nt: TGTGCCAGCAGCGCCGGACAGTTCTCCTACGAGCAGTACTTC

clone_size: NA
j_call: TRBJ1-2
v_call: TRBV30
cdr3_length: 15
d_call: TRBD1
cdr3_aa: CAWSKTGVVVRGYTF
cdr3_nt: TGTGCCTGGAGTAAGACAGGGGTAGTAGTTCGAGGCTACACCTTC

clone_size: once
j_call: TRBJ2-3
v_call: TRBV28
cdr3_length: 16
d_call: NA
cdr3_aa: CASSFPRERLADTQYF
cdr3_nt: TGTGCCAGCAGTTTCCCAAGAGAGCGGTTGGCCGATACGCAGTATTTT

clone_size: few
j_call: TRBJ2-3
v_call: TRBV9
cdr3_length: 16
d_call: NA
cdr3_aa: CASSPPIRSGTDTQYF
cdr3_nt: TGTGCCAGCAGCCCCCCTATCCGGTCGGGCACAGATACGCAGTATTTT

clone_size: NA
j_call: TRBJ1-1
v_call: TRBV19
cdr3_length: 17
d_call: NA
cdr3_aa: CASSILSLGQANTEAFF
cdr3_nt: TGTGCCAGTAGTATTCTTTCTCTCGGACAAGCGAACACTGAAGCTTTCTTT

clone_size: NA
j_call: TRBJ2-7
v_call: TRBV25-1
cdr3_length: 11
d_call: NA
cdr3_aa: CASSANYEQYF
cdr3_nt: TGTGCCAGCAGTGCCAACTACGAGCAGTACTTC

clone_size: few
j_call: TRBJ1-1
v_call: TRBV18
cdr3_length: 15
d_call: TRBD1
cdr3_aa: CASSQWDRLNTEAFF
cdr3_nt: TGTGCCAGCTCACAATGGGACAGACTGAACACTGAAGCTTTCTTT

clone_size: few
j_call: TRBJ2-1
v_call: TRBV11-2
cdr3_length: 16
d_call: TRBD2
cdr3_aa: CASSGERGNSYNEQFF
cdr3_nt: TGTGCCAGCAGCGGGGAGCGGGGGAACTCCTACAATGAGCAGTTCTTC

clone_size: NA
j_call: TRBJ2-3
v_call: TRBV5-6
cdr3_length: 15
d_call: NA
cdr3_aa: CASERGTASTDTQYF
cdr3_nt: TGTGCCAGCGAACGCGGGACAGCTAGCACAGATACGCAGTATTTT

clone_size: NA
j_call: TRBJ2-2
v_call: TRBV5-6
cdr3_length: 16
d_call: TRBD1
cdr3_aa: CASSRPGQVNTGELFF
cdr3_nt: TGTGCCAGCAGCCGACCCGGACAGGTTAACACCGGGGAGCTGTTTTTT

clone_size: few
j_call: TRBJ2-7
v_call: TRBV7-9
cdr3_length: 15
d_call: TRBD2
cdr3_aa: CASSSGLAGRHEQYF
cdr3_nt: TGTGCCAGCAGCTCAGGACTAGCGGGAAGGCACGAGCAGTACTTC

clone_size: NA
j_call: TRBJ2-7
v_call: TRBV27
cdr3_length: 13
d_call: NA
cdr3_aa: CASSLRSTFEQYF
cdr3_nt: TGTGCCAGCAGTTTAAGGAGTACGTTTGAGCAGTACTTC

clone_size: NA
j_call: TRBJ1-1
v_call: TRBV10-1
cdr3_length: 12
d_call: NA
cdr3_aa: CASSTPGLPAFF
cdr3_nt: TGCGCCAGCAGCACCCCGGGACTTCCAGCTTTCTTT

clone_size: NA
j_call: TRBJ2-3
v_call: TRBV27
cdr3_length: 16
d_call: TRBD2
cdr3_aa: CASSSPSGSGTDTQYF
cdr3_nt: TGTGCCAGCAGTTCCCCTAGCGGGAGCGGAACAGATACGCAGTATTTT

clone_size: few
j_call: TRBJ2-1
v_call: TRBV11-1
cdr3_length: 15
d_call: NA
cdr3_aa: CASSAIGLAGYEQFF
cdr3_nt: TGTGCCAGCAGCGCGATCGGGCTAGCAGGTTACGAGCAGTTCTTC

clone_size: NA
j_call: TRBJ2-2
v_call: TRBV7-6
cdr3_length: 17
d_call: TRBD2
cdr3_aa: CASSPSGREGGAGELFF
cdr3_nt: TGTGCCAGCAGCCCCTCCGGCCGGGAGGGTGGGGCCGGGGAGCTGTTTTTT

clone_size: NA
j_call: TRBJ1-1
v_call: TRBV7-2
cdr3_length: 13
d_call: NA
cdr3_aa: CASSLRQNTEAFF
cdr3_nt: TGTGCCAGCAGCTTAAGACAGAACACTGAAGCTTTCTTT

clone_size: once
j_call: TRBJ2-5
v_call: TRBV7-2
cdr3_length: 14
d_call: TRBD1
cdr3_aa: CASSRDRVAWTQYF
cdr3_nt: TGTGCCAGCAGCCGGGACAGGGTCGCGTGGACCCAGTACTTC

clone_size: NA
j_call: TRBJ2-7
v_call: TRBV29-1
cdr3_length: 11
d_call: TRBD1
cdr3_aa: CSGRTGDEQYF
cdr3_nt: TGCAGCGGGAGGACAGGGGACGAGCAGTACTTC